This paragraph covers one TCR beta chain sequence. This entry belongs to a study of cytomegalovirus exposure and HLA in healthy donors. A multiplex PCR was run with 60 Vbeta primers and 13 Jbeta primers. This table comes from immunoSEQ multiplex PCR, and its TCRdb copy is limited to in-frame clones, with some not included. The sample contains about 220,000 clones, approximately 82% of which appear only once. This CDR3 comprises 13 residues. Germline CDR1 reads WSHSY; CDR2 reads SAAADI. The V end lost 5 bases, the J end lost 3 bases, and 11 bases lay between the germline ends. The receptor's source is a man younger than 35 in good health and CMV-seronegative. V usage is TRBV10-2 and J usage is TRBJ2-7; D call uncertain. Sequenced: PBMCs. CDR3 amino acids: CASSSSSGYEQYF. CDR3 bases: TGCGCCAGCAGTTCCTCCTCCGGCTACGAGCAGTACTTC.